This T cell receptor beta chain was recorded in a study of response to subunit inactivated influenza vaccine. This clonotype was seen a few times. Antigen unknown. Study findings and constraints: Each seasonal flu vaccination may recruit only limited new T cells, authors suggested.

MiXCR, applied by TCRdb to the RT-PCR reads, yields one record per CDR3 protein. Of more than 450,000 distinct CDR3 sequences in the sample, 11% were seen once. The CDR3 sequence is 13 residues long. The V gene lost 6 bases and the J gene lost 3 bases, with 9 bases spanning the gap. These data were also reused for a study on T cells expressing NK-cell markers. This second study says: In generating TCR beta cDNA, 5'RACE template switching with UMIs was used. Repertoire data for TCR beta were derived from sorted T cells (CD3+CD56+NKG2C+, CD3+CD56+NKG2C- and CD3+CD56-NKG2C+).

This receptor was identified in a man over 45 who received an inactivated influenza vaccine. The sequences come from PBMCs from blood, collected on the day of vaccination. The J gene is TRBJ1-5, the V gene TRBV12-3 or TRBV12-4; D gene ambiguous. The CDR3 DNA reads TGTGCCAGCAGCCGGCCGCCCAATCAGCCCCAGCATTTT. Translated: CASSRPPNQPQHF.